Detailed here is one T cell receptor (beta chain). This clone's antigen is unknown. No clone much larger than this one lies a single base away; base qualities are absent. TCRbeta rearrangements were sequenced from genomic DNA using the immunoSEQ assay at survey resolution. Regarding the original processing steps: In the TCR sequencing data, the smallest productive clonotype frequency that could be detected was 2.59 x 10-5. Analyses included only productive TCRbeta rearrangements, meaning complete and in-frame sequences. Clonality for each sample was calculated as Simpson clonality in the immunoSEQ Analyzer version 3.0. Clones were grouped by frequency into very rare, small, medium, large (1-20%) or hyperexpanded (>20%) categories. Generation probabilities were estimated with OLGA 1.2.3, V-gene circos plots were made with VDJtools, specificities were searched in VDJdb, and CDR3 motifs were identified with GLIPH. As stored in TCRdb, this immuneACCESS dataset retains in-frame rearrangements with V and J assigned. A fraction of the clones does not appear; measured against another copy, unresolved V genes explain less than half of the discrepancy, and the remainder lacks a known reason. V, J and clone size derive from that table, while D and trimming were established from the DNA sequence. The sample has some 35,000 clones on record, 88% of them singletons. The ten largest account for roughly 0.95% of the sample.

This record belongs to a study of STAT5B mutations in CD4+ large granular lymphocyte leukemia (dated by TCRdb to the early 2020s). Turning to the overall study: Among healthy controls, the CDR3 'QG' motif was associated with a particular HLA allele. Flow cytometry on FACSCanto II or FACSVerse confirmed that purified fractions exceeded 95% purity among lymphocytes. The study compared the TCRbeta repertoires of patients with CD4+ T-cell large granular lymphocyte leukemia against those of healthy blood donors.

Healthy controls were 35 to 40 blood donors whose buffy coats came from the Finnish Red Cross blood service. All TCR-sequenced material derived from peripheral blood: patient blood samples and healthy donor buffy coats. Peripheral blood mononuclear cells were isolated by Ficoll-Hypaque gradient centrifugation. CD4+ cells were magnetically purified from the buffy coats of healthy controls. Genomic DNA was extracted using the Gentra Puregene Cell and Tissue kit, and a Qubit 2.0 fluorometer was used to quantify it. The research as a whole found: Main leukemic clonotypes were private to each patient, although about 25% appeared at low frequency in other patients' non-leukemic repertoires. The data were not HLA-matched, and the higher clonality in CD4+ T-LGLL than in CD8+ T-LGLL could be due to the relatively small sample size. CD4-sorted patient repertoires appeared more clonal than healthy CD4+ repertoires, and this difference persisted after removing the putative leukemic clones.

The sequencing sample was made of CD4+ T cells from blood buffy coats. This receptor was obtained from a human donor in good health.

This receptor has the CDR3 CASSSRLENRGRNEKLFF. The bases read TGTGCCAGCAGCTCGCGTCTAGAAAACAGGGGACGGAATGAAAAACTGTTTTTT. In this chain, TRBV11-2 is recombined with TRBJ1-4; TRBD1 matches 7 bases in the middle. The CDR3, cysteine through phenylalanine, is 18 amino acids long. Of the read, only the CDR3 DNA is kept; its 54 bases are in frame from base 1. Germline trimming: 4 bases from V, 5 bases from J; junction bases outside gene matches: 16. The germline V gene specifies SGHAT as CDR1 and FQNNGV as CDR2.